The 8 T cell receptor beta chains presented below share a single source sample, sequenced in a study of T cell repertoires in ileal Crohn's disease. Libraries were prepared by immunoSEQ multiplex PCR; TCRdb keeps only in-frame clonotypes and omits some of them. The table has thousands of clones, 80% to 95% seen once; the top ten hold 1.6%. Sequencing was performed on ileal tissue. These receptors all stem from an adult with Crohn's disease.

CDR3 loop: CASASTIAGEAFGETQYF. For the CDR3, the DNA is TGTGCCAGCGCATCCACCATAGCGGGAGAGGCATTCGGGGAGACCCAGTACTTC. V usage is TRBV2 and J usage is TRBJ2-5, with TRBD2 matching over 9 bases. The CDR3 runs to 18 residues. The V and J ends lost 8 bases and 5 bases, in that order; junction bases with no gene match: 21. Germline lookup yields CDR1 SNHLY and CDR2 FYNNEI. Full variable domain (missing parts from reference TRBV2 and TRBJ2-5): EPEVTQTPSHQVTQMGQEVILRCVPISNHLYFYWYRQILGQKVEFLVSFYNNEISEKSEIFDDQFSVERPDGSNFTLKIRSTKLEDSAMYFCASASTIAGEAFGETQYFGPGTRLLVL.

This clone was counted only a few times. For the CDR3, the DNA is TGTGCCAGCAGTTTGACTAGACGAGCAGATACGCAGTATTTT. The encoded protein is CASSLTRRADTQYF. The chain uses TRBV28 and TRBJ2-3; possible D gene TRBD2, 6 bases. From germline, CDR1 is MDHEN and CDR2 SYDVKM. Trimming took 3 bases from V and 4 from J, leaving 11 bases between them. The length of the CDR3 is 14 residues.

The CDR3 is CASSLLEYEQYF. The CDR3 bases are TGTGCCAGCAGTTTATTAGAGTACGAGCAGTACTTC. The V and J genes are TRBV28 and TRBJ2-7; no clear D. Germline CDR1 and CDR2: MDHEN and SYDVKM. This CDR3 comprises 12 residues. V shed 1 base and J shed 4 bases, with 5 bases lying between them.

J is TRBJ2-7 and V is TRBV28; maybe TRBD1 (5 bases). Per the germline V gene, CDR1 is MDHEN and CDR2 is SYDVKM. Trimming took off 7 bases at V and 1 base at J, with 14 bases between the two ends. CDR3 length: 14 amino acids. For the CDR3, the DNA is TGTGCCAGCAAAGAGAAAGGGGCGTCCTACGAGCAGTACTTC. Its protein product is CASKEKGASYEQYF.

This clone was counted between two and nine times. This chain connects TRBV6-4 to TRBJ2-5, with 7 positions matching TRBD1. Trimming took 9 bases from V and 4 from J; bases not matched to a gene: 26. Germline assignment: CDR1 MRHNA and CDR2 SNTAGT. CDR3 length: 19 amino acids. Here the CDR3 DNA reads TGTGCCAGTCAAGGCCGCAGGTTAATCAGGGACAGTTGGTCAGAGACCCAGTACTTC. Translation: CASQGRRLIRDSWSETQYF.

The rearrangement links TRBV2 to TRBJ2-2, with D possibly TRBD1 on 5 matching bases. V gave up 7 bases and J gave up 7 bases, with 10 bases separating them. Germline V CDR1 and CDR2: SNHLY, FYNNEI. The CDR3 is 12 amino acids. The CDR3 DNA reads as TGTGCCAGCAAGGGGTGGAACGGGGAGCTGTTTTTT. Translation: CASKGWNGELFF. The variable domain in full, with the rest retrieved from reference TRBV2 and TRBJ2-2, is EPEVTQTPSHQVTQMGQEVILRCVPISNHLYFYWYRQILGQKVEFLVSFYNNEISEKSEIFDDQFSVERPDGSNFTLKIRSTKLEDSAMYFCASKGWNGELFFGEGSRLTVL.

This clone was seen once. This chain joins TRBV27 and TRBJ2-1, with 7 bases aligning to TRBD2. The CDR3 is 16 amino acids. The V gene end was trimmed by 2 bases and the J gene end by 6 bases; junction bases not matched to a gene: 10. From germline, CDR1 is MNHEY and CDR2 SMNVEV (reference sequence). CDR3 amino acids: CASSLRAGFIRNEQFF. The CDR3 DNA reads TGTGCCAGCAGTTTACGAGCGGGATTCATCCGCAATGAGCAGTTCTTC.

The rearrangement links TRBV5-1 to TRBJ1-1; D perhaps matches TRBD1 (5 bases). The V and J ends lost 3 bases and 0 bases respectively, with 6 bases between them. The CDR3 totals 13 residues. Germline lookup yields CDR1 SGHRS and CDR2 YFSETQ. CDR3 bases: TGCGCCAGCAGCTGGGGCCTGAACACTGAAGCTTTCTTT. It encodes CASSWGLNTEAFF.